Shown below are 21 T cell receptor beta chains from a single sample sequenced in a study of blood T cell repertoires in COVID-19. Data came from immunoSEQ multiplex PCR; TCRdb stores just in-frame clones and leaves some out. This table has some 290,000 clones, about 90% appearing once. Specimen: peripheral blood. These receptor sequences come from a woman between 25 and 40 years old with COVID-19, enrolled during active disease.

This clone came up once. V is TRBV5-4 and J is TRBJ2-3, with 7 positions matching TRBD1. Germline lookup yields CDR1 SGHNT and CDR2 YYREEE (reference sequence). Germline trimming cut 5 bases from V and 3 bases from J; bases unmatched to any gene: 12. The CDR3 covers 16 residues. CDR3 nucleotide sequence: TGTGCCAGCAGTCCCGAACAGGGGCGGAGAACAGATACGCAGTATTTT. Its translation is CASSPEQGRRTDTQYF.

This clone has just one count. The junction departs from the called germline gene at one end, perhaps through a read error. This chain uses TRBV10-3 with TRBJ1-1, with a possible D match to TRBD1 (6 bases). Germline loops: CDR1 ENHRY, CDR2 SYGVKD. This CDR3 spans 11 amino acids. The CDR3 loop reads CAISESGTHHF. For the CDR3, the DNA is TGTGCCATCAGTGAGTCAGGGACACACCATTTT.

The chain couples TRBV19 to TRBJ1-6; weak D call: TRBD1 (5 bases). The CDR3 is 14 amino acids. V dropped 5 bases and J dropped 5 bases, with 10 bases sitting between them. CDR1 and CDR2 (germline): LNHDA, SQIVND (reference sequence). In nucleotides, the CDR3 is TGTGCCAGTAGTCCCAGGGTCGATAATTCACCCCTCCACTTT. Translation: CASSPRVDNSPLHF.

This clone was observed a few times. This chain connects TRBV2 to TRBJ2-7, with D perhaps TRBD1 (5 bases). Trimming cost V 3 bases and J 6 bases, with 9 bases left between them. CDR1 and CDR2 from the germline V gene are SNHLY and FYNNEI. The CDR3 totals 12 residues. CDR3 sequence reads: CASSDSRGEQYF. The CDR3 region has the DNA TGTGCCAGCAGTGATAGTAGGGGCGAGCAGTACTTC.

This sequence joins TRBV5-5 and TRBJ1-4; 8 bases match TRBD1. The CDR3 spans 15 residues. V was pared by 4 bases and J by 7 bases, with 9 bases of the junction left unmatched. CDR1 is SGHKS and CDR2 is YYEKEE in the germline V gene (reference sequence). The CDR3 sequence: CASSPQGANGEKLFF. The CDR3 DNA is TGTGCCAGCAGCCCCCAGGGGGCGAATGGTGAAAAACTGTTTTTT. The full variable domain, its missing parts supplied by reference TRBV5-5 and TRBJ1-4, is DAGVTQSPTHLIKTRGQQVTLRCSPISGHKSVSWYQQVLGQGPQFIFQYYEKEERGRGNFPDRFSARQFPNYSSELNVNALLLGDSALYLCASSPQGANGEKLFFGSGTQLSVL.

The rearrangement joins TRBV19 to TRBJ2-1, with D tentatively TRBD1 (6 bases). The germline V gene has CDR1 LNHDA and CDR2 SQIVND (reference sequence). V was pared by 3 bases and J by 13 bases, with 10 bases between. CDR3 length: 11 amino acids. CDR3 nucleotide sequence: TGTGCCAGTAGTATCGAGGACAGACAGTTCTTC. Protein product: CASSIEDRQFF.

The chain uses TRBV7-9 and TRBJ2-5; the match to TRBD2 covers 7 bases. This CDR3 is 15 amino acids long. Unmatched junction bases numbered 8, after V lost 1 base and J lost 6 bases. Looked up from germline, CDR1 is SEHNR and CDR2 is FQNEAQ (reference sequence). The CDR3 DNA reads TGTGCCAGCAGCTTAGTAATTGGGGGGGTGAAGACCCAGTACTTC. Its translation is CASSLVIGGVKTQYF.

The V and J genes are TRBV2 and TRBJ2-1, with 12 bases aligning to TRBD2. From germline, CDR1 is SNHLY and CDR2 FYNNEI. The CDR3 covers 14 residues. The trim removed 8 bases at V and 10 bases at J, leaving 9 bases unmatched. This CDR3 is CASGLAGGFGEQFF. As DNA, the CDR3 is TGTGCCAGCGGGCTAGCGGGAGGGTTCGGCGAGCAGTTCTTC.

CDR3 DNA: TGTGCCAGCAGTTTTCGACTTTCCGGGACAGGGCACACCGGGGAGCTGTTTTTT. It is translated as CASSFRLSGTGHTGELFF. This rearrangement joins TRBV27 to TRBJ2-2; 9 nucleotides agree with TRBD1. V lost 3 bases to trimming and J lost 3 bases; unmatched junction nucleotides: 11. This CDR3 comprises 18 residues. In germline, CDR1 is MNHEY, CDR2 SMNVEV (reference sequence).

The chain couples TRBV24-1 to TRBJ1-2, with D possibly matching TRBD1 (5 bases). CDR3 length: 15 amino acids. Looked up from germline, CDR1 is KGHDR and CDR2 is SFDVKD. The V and J ends lost 12 bases and 5 bases respectively, with 24 bases between them. In nucleotides, the CDR3 is TGTGCCCCAGGGCCCTTCCGATCCATCCTGTATGGCTACACCTTC. Translating it yields CAPGPFRSILYGYTF.

The rearrangement uses TRBV5-1 and TRBJ2-5; D may be TRBD2 (5 bases). V was cut by 7 bases and J by 0 bases, with 13 bases left in between. From germline, CDR1 is SGHRS and CDR2 YFSETQ. CDR3 length: 14 residues. The CDR3 DNA is TGCGCCAGCCGATTTAGAGGGAACCAAGAGACCCAGTACTTC. Its protein is CASRFRGNQETQYF.

The chain joins TRBV11-2 to TRBJ2-1; TRBD2 matches 9 bases. In germline, CDR1 is SGHAT, CDR2 FQNNGV. Unmatched junction bases numbered 4, after V lost 5 bases and J lost 2 bases. CDR3 length: 15 amino acids. CDR3 sequence: CASSPTSGTYNEQFF. The CDR3 DNA reads TGTGCCAGCAGCCCGACTAGCGGAACCTACAATGAGCAGTTCTTC. Using reference TRBV11-2 and TRBJ2-1 for the parts outside the CDR3, the full variable domain is EAGVAQSPRYKIIEKRQSVAFWCNPISGHATLYWYQQILGQGPKLLIQFQNNGVVDDSQLPKDRFSAERLKGVDSTLKIQPAKLEDSAVYLCASSPTSGTYNEQFFGPGTRLTVL.

This clone was found once. The chain carries TRBV6-5 and TRBJ1-1; 7 bases are a match to TRBD1. The length of the CDR3 is 14 residues. Losses at the gene ends were 6 bases for V and 0 bases for J; bases not matched to a gene: 4. Germline V gives CDR1 MNHEY, CDR2 SVGAGI. The CDR3 bases are TGTGCCAGCAGAACGACAGGGATGAACACTGAAGCTTTCTTT. Translation: CASRTTGMNTEAFF.

This CDR3 reads CASSVNLAGVGDTQYF. CDR3 nucleotides: TGTGCCAGCAGTGTGAATCTAGCGGGAGTTGGAGATACGCAGTATTTT. The V and J genes are TRBV2 and TRBJ2-3; 10 bases line up with TRBD2. The V segment lost 4 bases and the J segment 5 bases; nucleotides outside the gene matches: 9. There are 16 residues in the CDR3. The germline V gene has CDR1 SNHLY and CDR2 FYNNEI.

The V gene is TRBV2, the J gene TRBJ2-1, with 13 positions matching TRBD2. The CDR3 has 15 residues. V was clipped by 8 bases and J by 3 bases; unmatched bases: 4. Germline CDR1 reads SNHLY; CDR2 reads FYNNEI. Here the CDR3 DNA reads TGTGCCAGCGGTCGGACTAGCGGGAGCTACAATGAGCAGTTCTTC. Its protein product is CASGRTSGSYNEQFF.

Only a few counts were recorded for this clone. The chain carries TRBV2 and TRBJ1-1, with D tentatively TRBD1 (5 bases). The V and J ends lost 2 bases and 4 bases respectively, with 14 bases between them. CDR1 and CDR2 (germline): SNHLY, FYNNEI. This CDR3 has 15 amino acids. The CDR3 coding sequence is TGTGCCAGCAGTGAATCGGGGGGGTCGGGCACTGAAGCTTTCTTT. Protein: CASSESGGSGTEAFF.

This clone was observed once. This sequence joins TRBV25-1 and TRBJ2-3, with a possible D match to TRBD2 (6 bases). Trimming left V 5 bases short and J 1 base short, with 10 bases between. Germline V gene sequence: CDR1 MGHDK, CDR2 SYGVNS. The CDR3 totals 14 residues. Here the CDR3 reads CASSRASGTDTQYF. DNA for the CDR3: TGTGCCAGCAGTAGGGCTAGCGGCACAGATACGCAGTATTTT.

V is TRBV19 and J is TRBJ1-5; D is undetermined. With 7 bases removed from V and 0 bases from J, the gap between germline ends came to 16 bases. Germline CDR1 LNHDA, CDR2 SQIVND (reference sequence). The CDR3 consists of 16 residues. The CDR3 here is CASTKGEGYSNQPQHF. CDR3 bases: TGTGCCAGTACAAAGGGAGAAGGATATAGCAATCAGCCCCAGCATTTT.

This clone was counted once. This chain links TRBV2 with TRBJ2-6; unclear D gene. The CDR3 has 14 residues. The V gene lost 3 bases and the J gene lost 2 bases, with 5 bases spanning the gap. The germline gives CDR1 SNHLY, CDR2 FYNNEI. The CDR3 reads CASSDRAGANVLTF. In DNA, the CDR3 is TGTGCCAGCAGTGATCGGGCTGGGGCCAACGTCCTGACTTTC.

This chain's CDR3 is CASLQGRAYEQYF. CDR3 in DNA: TGTGCCAGCTTACAGGGCAGGGCCTACGAGCAGTACTTC. J is TRBJ2-7 and V is TRBV2; maybe TRBD1 (6 bases). The CDR3 has 13 residues. Germline V gene lookup returns CDR1 SNHLY and CDR2 FYNNEI. Trimming took off 8 bases at V and 2 bases at J, with 13 bases between the two ends.

The chain employs TRBV6-6 and TRBJ2-7; 7 nucleotides line up with TRBD1. J was trimmed by 2 bases and V by 6 bases; bases with no gene match: 10. CDR3 length equals 15 residues. Germline CDR1 and CDR2: MNHNY and SVGAGI (reference sequence). CDR3 residues: CASRHTDRTPYEQYF. The CDR3 nucleotides read TGTGCCAGCAGGCACACGGACAGGACTCCCTACGAGCAGTACTTC.